This T cell receptor (beta chain) was retrieved from a study of blood T cell repertoires in COVID-19. The wider study: Collection of acute and convalescent COVID-19 samples took place in the United States, Italy and Spain. Sources were T cells, B-cell-depleted T cells, or PBMCs; the material itself was cDNA or gDNA.

V was pared by 5 bases and J by 4 bases, with 7 bases of the junction left unmatched. Germline-derived CDR1 and CDR2 are SGHTA and FQGNSA. This CDR3 has 14 residues. Produced via immunoSEQ multiplex PCR; TCRdb's table is partial and in-frame only. The sample carries approximately 130,000 clones, around 88% recorded once. The material sequenced was peripheral blood. This TCR was recovered from a woman in her forties or fifties who had recovered from COVID-19. The rearrangement links TRBV7-2 to TRBJ2-7; 8 nucleotides align to TRBD1. The CDR3 here is CASSPRTGIYEQYF. The CDR3 DNA reads as TGTGCCAGCAGCCCGCGGACAGGGATATACGAGCAGTACTTC.